This TCR beta chain is drawn from a study of early stage breast cancer tumors (dated by TCRdb to the late 2010s). General notes on the study: Of the approximately 16 invasive breast tumors, approximately 11 were found to be estrogen receptor-positive, progesterone receptor-positive and HER2-negative. On average, each sample got roughly 9.7-fold read coverage. About 70% of the 12 ER+/PR+/HER2- tumors were invasive ductal carcinomas, while the other four were invasive lobular carcinomas. The samples as a whole yielded around 2.4 million detected templates, corresponding to nearly 1,100,000 unique clonotypes. Results the study describes overall, beyond this receptor: Chain pairing and functional markers such as CD4, CD8 and FOXP3 were not captured by bulk genomic DNA sequencing of unsorted cells. Enriched TCRB sequences shared across patients were found to be mostly commonly generated sequences that were unlikely to play an important role in the tumor microenvironment. Repertoires from blood and normal breast were more alike than repertoires from blood and tumor, and in about 90% of the 16 patients, comparing each tissue with blood separated tumor from normal. Tumors showed roughly 2.3-fold higher T cell density and higher clonality than adjacent normal breast tissue. Because the cohort was small, a breakdown by tumor subtype could not be done.

Taken from the germline V gene, the CDR1 and CDR2 loops are MGHRA and YSYEKL. Relative to germline, V is missing 3 bases and J is missing 4 bases, with 10 bases of the junction outside any gene match. CDR3 length: 16 amino acids, cysteine to phenylalanine. Here the CDR3 DNA is all that survives: 48 bases in frame from base 1. Dicing about 19-55 mg of tumor tissue typically produced more than 2.5 ug of DNA. The study profiled bulk TCR beta-chain repertoires in matched peripheral blood, tumor and adjacent normal breast tissue taken from around 15 patients with early-stage breast cancer. Following resection, visually identified tumor tissue was excised and transferred into prechilled RNAlater. Tumor tissue (20-50 mg) was diced and then homogenized with a TissueLyser II in RLTplus buffer containing beta-mercaptoethanol and antifoaming agent. Genomic DNA was extracted with the Qiagen AllPrep DNA/RNA Mini kit.

This clone was observed at least ten times. The antigen it binds to is not known. No base qualities exist here, and no much larger clone lies one base off it. Each sample was amplified in two independent genomic DNA replicates, using 0.5 to 0.6 ug for blood and around 1.5 ug for tumor or normal breast. TCRB sequencing of genomic DNA was carried out with the ImmunoSeq Intro kit according to the manufacturer's instructions. Multiplex PCR was run for roughly 31 cycles using proprietary primers and spike-in control sequences for absolute quantification. Single-end 150-bp reads were used to sequence an 87-bp fragment spanning the CDR3 plus the flanking V and J genes. Each lane of an Illumina MiSeq using version 3.0 chemistry carried seven multiplexed samples, with two replicates per sample. Per the original workflow: Raw data were processed by the vendor's proprietary pipeline, with both replicates merged into one result per sample. Productive rearrangements sharing the V-gene family, CDR3 amino acid sequence and J-gene segment were defined as clonotypes. To compute clonality, the normalized Shannon entropy (Pielou evenness) of TCRB abundances was subtracted from 1. T cell density was estimated by dividing total templates by the number of input cells inferred from the DNA input amount. Recon with default parameters was used to estimate total repertoire diversity and clonality. Clonotypes with over 0.1% abundance in tumor and at least 32-fold higher abundance in tumor than in normal breast were defined as tumor-enriched. The source is immuneACCESS, and TCRdb retained only in-frame sequences with V and J called. Part of the clones is not carried over; for the studies checked, unresolved V genes explain less than half of this, and the remainder is unexplained. V and J calls and clone size are as listed in that table; D and trimming were resolved from the DNA. The sample profile shows tens of thousands of clones; roughly 55% of them were found once. Nearly 8.5% of the sample lies in the top ten.

The sequenced material came from breast tumor tissue. The sequence came from a person between 45 and 65 years old with breast cancer. The chain employs TRBV4-1 and TRBJ2-3, and TRBD2 aligns with 7 junction nucleotides. The DNA sequence is given as TGCGCCAGCAGCCATCTGAGCGGGGAGGCGGCAGATACGCAGTATTTT. This encodes CASSHLSGEAADTQYF.